Shown below are 15 T cell receptor beta chains from a single sample sequenced in a study of blood T cell repertoires in COVID-19. TCRdb's copy holds only in-frame clones and misses some; the assay was immunoSEQ multiplex PCR. The sample holds about 88,000 clones; approximately 90% are singletons and the top ten take 1.5% to 2%. The sample comprised peripheral blood. Source of these receptors: a man aged 60-69 years with acute or convalescent COVID-19.

This chain links TRBV24-1 with TRBJ2-5, with 13 bases aligning to TRBD2. Per the germline V gene, CDR1 is KGHDR and CDR2 is SFDVKD. The CDR3 extends over 16 amino acids. The junction had 5 bases not matched to a gene; V was cut back by 4 bases and J by 4 bases. The chain's CDR3 is CATSEPGLAGVETQYF. The CDR3 DNA reads TGTGCCACCAGTGAACCCGGACTAGCGGGAGTAGAGACCCAGTACTTC.

The CDR3 nucleotides are TGTGCCAGCAGTTACCAGGGACAGGTTAATGGCTACACCTTC. It codes for CASSYQGQVNGYTF. The chain employs TRBV6-6 and TRBJ1-2; 8 nucleotides match TRBD1. V shed 2 bases, J shed 6 bases, and the junction held 5 bases outside the gene matches. The germline V gene has CDR1 MNHNY and CDR2 SVGAGI (reference sequence). The CDR3 extends over 14 amino acids.

J is TRBJ2-2 and V is TRBV18, with 8 bases fitting TRBD1. The CDR3 spans 13 residues. The V gene end was trimmed by 2 bases and the J gene end by 11 bases; junction bases not matched to a gene: 4. The germline CDR1 and CDR2 sequences are KGHSH and LQKENI. The CDR3 is CASSPADRGELFF. The CDR3 DNA is TGTGCCAGCTCACCAGCCGACAGGGGCGAGCTGTTTTTT.

The gene calls are TRBV5-1 and TRBJ2-5; no clear D gene. Trimming left V 6 bases short and J 2 bases short, with 11 bases between. The CDR3 is 13 residues long. Germline V gene data show CDR1 as SGHRS and CDR2 as YFSETQ. The CDR3 bases are TGCGCCAGCAAAGCTAGTTTTCAAGAGACCCAGTACTTC. Protein: CASKASFQETQYF.

The chain joins TRBV28 to TRBJ1-2; TRBD1 aligns across 8 bases. The ends lost 6 bases at V and 2 bases at J; junction bases unmatched: 8. Germline V lookup: CDR1 MDHEN, CDR2 SYDVKM. The CDR3 covers 15 residues. CDR3 nucleotides: TGTGCCAGCAGGCTAACAGGGGGGAGAAACTATGGCTACACCTTC. It codes for CASRLTGGRNYGYTF.

The gene calls are TRBV12-5 and TRBJ2-3; 9 nucleotides align to TRBD1. The length of the CDR3 is 18 residues. Trimming removed 3 bases from V and 2 bases from J; junction bases left unmatched: 12. Germline CDR1 is LGHNT and CDR2 is FRNRAP. The CDR3 loop reads CASGLRTTRDRVTDTQYF. The CDR3 nucleotides are TGTGCTAGTGGTTTACGAACAACACGGGACAGGGTCACAGATACGCAGTATTTT.

The count of this clone is one. The V call is TRBV21-1, the J call TRBJ1-6; the D call of TRBD1 is as the table states it, not checked on the DNA. TRBV21-1 is recorded as a pseudogene. The CDR3 extends over 15 amino acids. This chain's CDR3 is CASSKRGRGHSPLHF. In DNA, the CDR3 is TGTGCCAGCAGCAAACGCGGCAGGGGCCATTCACCCCTCCACTTT.

The rearrangement uses TRBV19 and TRBJ2-5; no definite D call. Trimming left V 3 bases short and J 5 bases short, with 16 bases between. Per germline, CDR1 LNHDA and CDR2 SQIVND (reference sequence). The CDR3 runs 15 residues. Here the CDR3 DNA reads TGTGCCAGTAGTATGTCGCAGTCGGCCGGGGAGACCCAGTACTTC. It yields the protein CASSMSQSAGETQYF.

The CDR3 sequence is CASSRVDRGSAEAFF. In DNA, the CDR3 is TGTGCCAGCAGCCGCGTGGACAGGGGAAGCGCTGAAGCTTTCTTT. V usage is TRBV5-6 and J usage is TRBJ1-1; 9 bases fit TRBD1. Germline values: CDR1 SGHDT, CDR2 YYEEEE. Trimming cost V 4 bases and J 6 bases; bases outside gene matches: 10. The CDR3 sequence is 15 residues long. Combining the CDR3 with reference TRBV5-6 and TRBJ1-1 gives the whole variable domain DAGVTQSPTHLIKTRGQQVTLRCSPKSGHDTVSWYQQALGQGPQFIFQYYEEEERQRGNFPDRFSGHQFPNYSSELNVNALLLGDSALYLCASSRVDRGSAEAFFGQGTRLTVV.

This clone was seen only once. The CDR3 region has the DNA TGTGCCAGCAGTGGCGGACTAGCGGGAGGGCCCTGGAATGAGCAGTTCTTC. The encoded protein is CASSGGLAGGPWNEQFF. The rearrangement uses TRBV25-1 and TRBJ2-1, with 15 nucleotides matching TRBD2. The ends lost 4 bases at V and 7 bases at J; junction bases unmatched: 8. There are 17 residues in the CDR3. Per the germline V gene, CDR1 is MGHDK and CDR2 is SYGVNS.

The chain employs TRBV11-3 and TRBJ2-1; maybe TRBD2 (6 bases). Trimming removed 5 bases from V and 3 bases from J, with 17 bases in between. The CDR3 is 16 amino acids. The germline V gene encodes CDR1 SGHNT and CDR2 YENEEA. In DNA, the CDR3 is TGTGCCAGCAGCGGGGCTAGCGCCTCGAGCTACAATGAGCAGTTCTTC. Translating gives CASSGASASSYNEQFF. Full variable domain (outside the CDR3, taken from reference TRBV11-3 and TRBJ2-1): EAGVVQSPRYKIIEKKQPVAFWCNPISGHNTLYWYLQNLGQGPELLIRYENEEAVDDSQLPKDRFSAERLKGVDSTLKIQPAELGDSAVYLCASSGASASSYNEQFFGPGTRLTVL.

The chain links TRBV27 to TRBJ2-3; tentative D call: TRBD2 (5 bases). The CDR3 extends over 14 amino acids. Germline lookup yields CDR1 MNHEY and CDR2 SMNVEV (reference sequence). Trimming shortened V by 8 bases and J by 3 bases, and 15 bases separated the two germline ends. Here the CDR3 reads CASGEPLGTDTQYF. Here the CDR3 DNA reads TGTGCCAGCGGAGAACCACTAGGGACAGATACGCAGTATTTT.

This chain connects TRBV14 to TRBJ2-1, with a tentative D call TRBD2 (5 bases). With 4 bases removed from V and 5 bases from J, the gap between germline ends came to 9 bases. Per the germline V gene, CDR1 is SGHDN and CDR2 is FVKESK. CDR3 size: 13 residues. The CDR3 DNA reads as TGTGCCAGCAGCCCTGGACTCAACAATGAGCAGTTCTTC. It is translated as CASSPGLNNEQFF.

The rearrangement uses TRBV11-2 and TRBJ2-5; TRBD2 aligns across 14 bases. V was pared by 5 bases and J by 5 bases, with 4 bases of the junction left unmatched. The CDR3 has 15 residues. Germline values: CDR1 SGHAT, CDR2 FQNNGV. CDR3 in amino acids: CASSMGLAGVETQYF. The CDR3 DNA sequence: TGTGCCAGCAGCATGGGACTAGCGGGAGTGGAGACCCAGTACTTC.

The chain employs TRBV19 and TRBJ2-2; TRBD1 agrees at 8 bases. Per the germline V gene, CDR1 is LNHDA and CDR2 is SQIVND (reference sequence). V was pared by 8 bases and J by 4 bases, with 3 bases of the junction left unmatched. The CDR3 has 13 residues. CDR3 residues: CASRTGGTGELFF. Here the CDR3 DNA reads TGTGCCAGTCGAACAGGGGGCACCGGGGAGCTGTTTTTT.